This T cell receptor beta chain came from a study of blood T cells in healthy people across ages. Broader study findings: The lack of PBMC sorting stopped any conclusive naive versus antigen-experienced comparison. Compared with aged donors, long-lived donors showed fewer expanded clones, suggesting selection.

PCR was performed a second time for roughly 6 to 12 cycles using a sample-barcoded 5' primer and a J-beta primer mix. Every cDNA molecule carried a tag from a template-switch adaptor bearing 12 random nucleotides. TCRdb reprocessed the 5' RACE reads via MiXCR and lists one record per CDR3 protein. The table has around 2 million distinct CDR3 sequences, roughly two fifths seen once. From germline, CDR1 is SGDLS and CDR2 YYNGEE. The V and J ends lost 4 bases and 0 bases respectively, with 14 bases between them. CDR3 length: 16 amino acids. As for this clonotype: Its antigen is as yet unknown.

The material sequenced was blood. This sequence was found in a human donor in good health. This sequence joins TRBV9 and TRBJ1-5; possibly TRBD1 for D (5 bases). The chain's CDR3 is CASSPGAGHSNQPQHF. CDR3 DNA sequence: TGTGCCAGCAGCCCCGGGGCAGGACATAGCAATCAGCCCCAGCATTTT.